This T cell receptor (beta chain) was sequenced for a study of blood T cell repertoires in COVID-19. Here immunoSEQ multiplex PCR was the method, and the copy in TCRdb shows in-frame clones only, minus some. The table records around 300,000 clones, nearly 90% of them present only once. V shed 2 bases and J 5 bases; nucleotides not matched to a gene: 4. The CDR3 contains 15 residues. Germline-derived CDR1 and CDR2 are SGHTA and FQGNSA. Sequenced sample: PBMCs or T cells enriched from blood (not recorded which). The TCR sequence derives from a woman between 25 and 40 years old who had recovered from COVID-19. The chain employs TRBV7-2 and TRBJ2-1, with TRBD1 identical over 9 bases. In DNA, the CDR3 is TGTGCCAGCAGCTTATGGACAGGGGTCGACAATGAGCAGTTCTTC. Its translation: CASSLWTGVDNEQFF.